This is a list of T cell receptor beta chains from one sample in a study of T cell responses to AZD1222 COVID-19 vaccine. Sequenced by immunoSEQ multiplex PCR; TCRdb stores in-frame clones only, minus some. This table has approximately 150,000 clones, roughly 92% appearing once. Here the sequenced sample was peripheral blood, taken 28 days after the second AZD1222 dose. Source of these receptors: an adult who received the AZD1222 COVID-19 vaccine. CDR3s include the opening cysteine and the closing phenylalanine or tryptophan. The D gene is left open where the match is weak. Size tells how often a clone was seen (once, few, many) or the class of an expanded clone, and some rows leave it out.

size: few
J: TRBJ1-2
D: NA
V: TRBV2
DNA: TGTGCCAGCGGTACAGGATCTGGCTACACCTTC
CDR3: CASGTGSGYTF

size: NA
J: TRBJ1-4
D: TRBD1
V: TRBV19
DNA: TGTGCCAGTAGTAAGCAGGGGGCGCAGACTAATGAAAAACTGTTTTTT
CDR3: CASSKQGAQTNEKLFF

size: NA
J: TRBJ2-1
D: TRBD2
V: TRBV15
DNA: TGTGCCACCAGCAGGGATCCGGGACTACGGGCTGGAAATGAGCAGTTCTTC
CDR3: CATSRDPGLRAGNEQFF

size: NA
J: TRBJ1-3
D: NA
V: TRBV5-1
DNA: TGCGCCAGCAGCTTGAAGGGGGTAGTAACCTCTGGAAACACCATATATTTT
CDR3: CASSLKGVVTSGNTIYF

size: NA
J: TRBJ1-2
D: NA
V: TRBV5-1
DNA: TGCGCCAGCAGCTTGGTCTCTTCAGGGACGAATGGCTACACCTTC
CDR3: CASSLVSSGTNGYTF

size: NA
J: TRBJ1-1
D: NA
V: TRBV19
DNA: TGTGCCAGTAGTATAGTGCGGGGACGGCGGGGTGAAGCTTTCTTT
CDR3: CASSIVRGRRGEAFF

size: NA
J: TRBJ2-1
D: TRBD2
V: TRBV4-2
DNA: TGTGCCAGCAGCCAGGGAGCGGGAACCTACAATGAGCAGTTCTTC
CDR3: CASSQGAGTYNEQFF

size: NA
J: TRBJ1-1
D: TRBD1
V: TRBV19
DNA: TGTGCCAGTAGTATATCAGGGGGTCGAGGGGCGACTGAAGCTTTCTTT
CDR3: CASSISGGRGATEAFF

size: NA
J: TRBJ1-1
D: TRBD1
V: TRBV7-9
DNA: TGTGCCAGCAGCCCGATGGCAGGGGGGAACACTGAAGCTTTCTTT
CDR3: CASSPMAGGNTEAFF

size: NA
J: TRBJ1-4
D: NA
V: TRBV7-9
DNA: TGTGCCAGCAGCTTAGAGGGAAGAGGGAATGAAAAACTGTTTTTT
CDR3: CASSLEGRGNEKLFF

size: once
J: TRBJ1-6
D: NA
V: TRBV15
DNA: TGTGCCACCAGCGGACCCGAGAGGGGCTCACCCCTCCACTTT
CDR3: CATSGPERGSPLHF

size: NA
J: TRBJ1-3
D: NA
V: TRBV19
DNA: TGTGCCAGCAGAAGTGAGAGGCCAGGGGTGAATTTT
CDR3: CASRSERPGVNF

size: NA
J: TRBJ1-1
D: TRBD1
V: TRBV14
DNA: TGTGCCAGCAGCCAGACAGGGTCCGACACTGAAGCTTTCTTT
CDR3: CASSQTGSDTEAFF

size: NA
J: TRBJ1-1
D: NA
V: TRBV6-6
DNA: TGTGCCAGCAGTTACGTTGCGGGGGTTCCGAACACTGAAGCTTTCTTT
CDR3: CASSYVAGVPNTEAFF

size: NA
J: TRBJ2-1
D: NA
V: TRBV28
DNA: TGTGCCAGCAGCCAAACGGACCGTTACAATGAGCAGTTCTTC
CDR3: CASSQTDRYNEQFF

size: NA
J: TRBJ1-6
D: NA
V: TRBV30
DNA: TGTGCCTGGAGCGCAGGGTCCCCAGGTTCACCCCTCCACTTT
CDR3: CAWSAGSPGSPLHF

size: NA
J: TRBJ2-2
D: TRBD1
V: TRBV19
DNA: TGTGCCAGTAGCCTGGACGGCTTCAGGGGGACCGGGGAGCTGTTTTTT
CDR3: CASSLDGFRGTGELFF

size: NA
J: TRBJ2-5
D: NA
V: TRBV24-1
DNA: TGTGCCACCAGTGACCCCAGGGGTATGGATAAGACCCAGTACTTC
CDR3: CATSDPRGMDKTQYF

size: NA
J: TRBJ1-4
D: NA
V: TRBV5-5
DNA: TGTGCCAGCAGCTTTGGCGGGGAGAGGGAAAAACTGTTTTTT
CDR3: CASSFGGEREKLFF

size: once
J: TRBJ1-5
D: NA
V: TRBV4-1
DNA: TGCGCCAGCAGCCAAGATCCACAGGGTATTCAGCCCCAGCATTTT
CDR3: CASSQDPQGIQPQHF

size: NA
J: TRBJ1-3
D: TRBD1
V: TRBV7-9
DNA: TGTGCCAGCAGCTCGTCAGGGGGATCTGGAAACACCATATATTTT
CDR3: CASSSSGGSGNTIYF

size: NA
J: TRBJ1-2
D: NA
V: TRBV7-9
DNA: TGTGCCAGCAGCCCACCGACAGTCTATGGCTACACCTTC
CDR3: CASSPPTVYGYTF

size: few
J: TRBJ2-1
D: TRBD1
V: TRBV6-5
DNA: TGTGCCAGCAGTCGGGACAGCGGATTTAACAATGAGCAGTTCTTC
CDR3: CASSRDSGFNNEQFF

size: NA
J: TRBJ1-3
D: TRBD1
V: TRBV5-4
DNA: TGTGCCAGCAGCTTGGGGGCAGGGGGAGGAAACACCATATATTTT
CDR3: CASSLGAGGGNTIYF

size: NA
J: TRBJ1-1
D: NA
V: TRBV15
DNA: TGTGCCACCAGCAGGACGGGACAGAACACTGAAGCTTTCTTT
CDR3: CATSRTGQNTEAFF

size: NA
J: TRBJ1-2
D: NA
V: TRBV19
DNA: TGTGCCAGTAACCCATTGCGGGGGGCTGAACGTGGCTACACCTTC
CDR3: CASNPLRGAERGYTF

size: NA
J: TRBJ2-1
D: NA
V: TRBV5-6
DNA: TGTGCCAGCAGCAAGGACAATTCCTACAATGAGCAGTTCTTC
CDR3: CASSKDNSYNEQFF

size: NA
J: TRBJ1-5
D: NA
V: TRBV6-1
DNA: TGTGCCAGCAGTGAATCGGGCGTGGGCAATCAGCCCCAGCATTTT
CDR3: CASSESGVGNQPQHF

size: NA
J: TRBJ1-5
D: NA
V: TRBV10-3
DNA: TGTGCCATCAGTGAAGGGGGTTGGCAGAATAGCAATCAGCCCCAGCATTTT
CDR3: CAISEGGWQNSNQPQHF

size: NA
J: TRBJ1-4
D: NA
V: TRBV5-1
DNA: TGCGCCAGCAGCCCCGTCCCCCGGTCGGATGAAAAACTGTTTTTT
CDR3: CASSPVPRSDEKLFF

size: few
J: TRBJ1-5
D: NA
V: TRBV7-2
DNA: TGTGCCAGCAGCTTGGGGGGGATTCAGCCCCAGCATTTT
CDR3: CASSLGGIQPQHF

size: NA
J: TRBJ1-1
D: NA
V: TRBV4-3
DNA: TGCGCCAGCAGCCAAGATGCTTCTCTTCAGGGCGCGAACACTGAAGCTTTCTTT
CDR3: CASSQDASLQGANTEAFF

size: NA
J: TRBJ2-1
D: NA
V: TRBV7-9
DNA: TGTGCCAGCAGTCCCGATGGCCCGAGTGAGCAGTTCTTC
CDR3: CASSPDGPSEQFF

size: NA
J: TRBJ1-1
D: TRBD1
V: TRBV7-2
DNA: TGTGCCAGCAGCCACGATCTCGACAGGGACACTGAAGCTTTCTTT
CDR3: CASSHDLDRDTEAFF

size: NA
J: TRBJ1-2
D: TRBD1
V: TRBV29-1
DNA: TGCAGCGTTCGACAGGGGAACTATGGCTACACCTTC
CDR3: CSVRQGNYGYTF

size: NA
J: TRBJ2-5
D: TRBD1
V: TRBV2
DNA: TGTGCCAGCTGCCGGGACAGCCGGGAGACCCAGTACTTC
CDR3: CASCRDSRETQYF

size: once
J: TRBJ1-1
D: TRBD1
V: TRBV7-2
DNA: TGTGCCAGCAGCGTCTCAGGGGGTGGTCACACTGAAGCTTTCTTT
CDR3: CASSVSGGGHTEAFF

size: NA
J: TRBJ1-3
D: NA
V: TRBV6-5
DNA: TGTGCCAGCGGGGGGGCTGGAAACACCATATATTTT
CDR3: CASGGAGNTIYF

size: NA
J: TRBJ1-1
D: NA
V: TRBV10-3
DNA: TGTGCCATCAGACTGGACAGTTTGAACACTGAAGCTTTCTTT
CDR3: CAIRLDSLNTEAFF

size: NA
J: TRBJ1-5
D: NA
V: TRBV3-1/TRBV3-2
DNA: TGTGCCAGCAGCCAAACCTTCGAGGCTCAGCCCCAGCATTTT
CDR3: CASSQTFEAQPQHF

size: NA
J: TRBJ1-2
D: TRBD1
V: TRBV6-1
DNA: TGTGCCAGCAGTGAAGCGACAGGGATTGATGGCTACACCTTC
CDR3: CASSEATGIDGYTF

size: few
J: TRBJ2-2
D: TRBD2
V: TRBV6-4
DNA: TGTGCCAGCAGTGTTGCGGGAGAGGGCACCGGGGAGCTGTTTTTT
CDR3: CASSVAGEGTGELFF

size: NA
J: TRBJ2-3
D: TRBD2
V: TRBV19
DNA: TGTGCCAGTAGTATTGCGCTGGCTAGCGGGACTCAAGGAGATACGCAGTATTTT
CDR3: CASSIALASGTQGDTQYF

size: few
J: TRBJ2-5
D: NA
V: TRBV7-2
DNA: TGTGCCAGCACCACTTACGTCAAAGAGACCCAGTACTTC
CDR3: CASTTYVKETQYF

size: NA
J: TRBJ2-1
D: NA
V: TRBV5-1
DNA: TGCGCCAGCAGCTTACCCGGGGAGATTCACAATGAGCAGTTCTTC
CDR3: CASSLPGEIHNEQFF

size: NA
J: TRBJ1-1
D: NA
V: TRBV4-1
DNA: TGCGCCAGCAGCCAAGGTGGAGGGATCCACACTGAAGCTTTCTTT
CDR3: CASSQGGGIHTEAFF